A selection of T cell receptor beta chains follows, all from one sample in a study of T cells in localized non-small cell lung cancer. Produced via immunoSEQ multiplex PCR; TCRdb's table is partial and in-frame only. The sample lists tens of thousands of clones, about 88% occurring once. Sequenced here: PBMCs, sampled before any cancer treatment. The source is a man aged 40 to 69 with stage II squamous cell lung carcinoma. CDR3s include the opening cysteine and the closing phenylalanine or tryptophan. The order of the fields is D gene, V gene, J gene, CDR3 length, clone size, CDR3 protein, CDR3 DNA. A D gene is named only where the DNA matches it firmly. The size field is filled for only some rows; it gives once, few, many or a size class.

TRBD2,TRBV2,TRBJ2-3,15,.,CASISLAGSTDTQYF,TGTGCCAGCATTTCCCTAGCGGGAAGCACAGATACGCAGTATTTT
.,TRBV6-6,TRBJ1-2,11,.,CASRGHYGYTF,TGTGCCAGCAGGGGGCACTATGGCTACACCTTC
.,TRBV15,TRBJ1-1,14,.,CATSLGWGSTEAFF,TGTGCCACCAGCTTGGGGTGGGGATCCACTGAAGCTTTCTTT
.,TRBV6-5,TRBJ1-1,15,.,CASSYSRRVNTEAFF,TGTGCCAGCAGTTACTCTCGCAGGGTGAACACTGAAGCTTTCTTT
.,TRBV30,TRBJ2-3,14,.,CAFKKVRNTDTQYF,TGTGCCTTTAAAAAGGTCAGAAACACAGATACGCAGTATTTT
.,TRBV9,TRBJ1-2,13,.,CASSVTEENGYTF,TGTGCCAGCAGCGTAACGGAGGAGAATGGCTACACCTTC
TRBD1,TRBV19,TRBJ1-5,16,.,CASRTGGLFSNQPQHF,TGTGCCAGTAGAACAGGGGGTTTGTTCAGCAATCAGCCCCAGCATTTT
.,TRBV10-1,TRBJ2-1,15,.,CASSEGAGAPNEQFF,TGCGCCAGCAGTGAGGGGGCGGGGGCCCCCAATGAGCAGTTCTTC
TRBD1,TRBV10-3,TRBJ2-2,14,.,CAIKGQGNTGELFF,TGTGCCATCAAGGGACAGGGGAACACCGGGGAGCTGTTTTTT
.,TRBV6-5,TRBJ1-4,15,.,CASSYGRNTNEKLFF,TGTGCCAGCAGTTACGGCAGGAATACTAATGAAAAACTGTTTTTT
.,TRBV30,TRBJ1-5,14,once,CASTPRLSNQPQHF,TGTGCCTCCACCCCCCGGCTTAGCAATCAGCCCCAGCATTTT
.,TRBV6-5,TRBJ1-2,13,.,CASRIGRLGGYTF,TGTGCCAGCAGAATCGGCCGGCTTGGGGGCTACACCTTC
.,TRBV12-2,TRBJ2-1,18,once,CASRFPRGPAGARGEQFF,TGTGCAAGTCGCTTTCCCCGGGGGCCAGCGGGAGCGAGAGGTGAGCAGTTCTTC
.,TRBV7-6,TRBJ2-3,11,.,CASSTSGLQYF,TGTGCCAGCAGCACCTCAGGGCTCCAGTATTTT
TRBD1,TRBV28,TRBJ1-2,13,.,CASSQGQGNGYTF,TGTGCCAGCAGCCAGGGACAGGGCAATGGCTACACCTTC
.,TRBV19,TRBJ2-1,15,once,CASSIGGGTYNEQFF,TGTGCCAGTAGTATAGGTGGAGGGACCTACAATGAGCAGTTCTTC
.,TRBV7-5,TRBJ2-1,16,.,CVRSLEDYRIYNEQFF,TGTGTCAGAAGCTTAGAGGACTATCGGATATACAATGAGCAGTTCTTC
.,TRBV7-2,TRBJ2-5,16,.,CASSLVAELYQETQYF,TGTGCCAGCAGCTTAGTTGCCGAACTCTACCAAGAGACCCAGTACTTC
TRBD1,TRBV5-4,TRBJ2-7,14,once,CASNSGTGGGEQYF,TGTGCCAGCAATTCGGGGACAGGGGGCGGCGAGCAGTACTTC
.,TRBV7-8,TRBJ2-1,17,.,CASSPASGTQTYNEQFF,TGTGCCAGCAGCCCCGCAAGTGGGACCCAGACCTACAATGAGCAGTTCTTC
TRBD1,TRBV30,TRBJ1-1,15,.,CAWSVLRTGENEAFF,TGTGCCTGGAGTGTTCTCCGGACAGGGGAAAATGAAGCTTTCTTT
TRBD2,TRBV7-2,TRBJ2-2,16,.,CASSLASGANTGELFF,TGTGCCAGCAGCTTAGCTAGCGGGGCTAACACCGGGGAGCTGTTTTTT
TRBD2,TRBV11-2,TRBJ2-3,15,once,CASSLAPGLAYTQYF,TGTGCCAGCAGCTTAGCCCCGGGACTAGCATATACGCAGTATTTT
.,TRBV7-9,TRBJ1-1,14,medium-sized,CASSLGQGRPEAFF,TGTGCCAGCAGCTTAGGGCAGGGACGTCCTGAAGCTTTCTTT
.,TRBV5-1,TRBJ2-1,16,.,CASSLVGGSSYNEQFF,TGCGCCAGCAGCTTGGTTGGGGGGAGCTCCTACAATGAGCAGTTCTTC
TRBD2,TRBV10-1,TRBJ2-2,17,once,CASKAGGHSPRTGELFF,TGCGCCAGCAAAGCGGGAGGCCATTCGCCCCGGACCGGGGAGCTGTTTTTT
.,TRBV7-9,TRBJ1-5,14,.,CASSYRDFNQPQHF,TGTGCCAGCAGCTACAGGGATTTCAATCAGCCCCAGCATTTT